This T cell receptor beta chain originates from a study of blood T cell repertoires in COVID-19 (dated by TCRdb to about 2020). For the wider study: Samples covering the acute and convalescent phases of COVID-19 were provided by collaborators in the United States, Italy and Spain. The prospective study material was composed of cDNA or gDNA derived from T cells, B-cell-depleted T cells, or PBMCs. The dataset comprised deeply sampled blood TCRbeta repertoires from subjects exposed to, actively infected with, or recovered from COVID-19. The repertoires were made available in a free public database intended to serve as a resource for research on the immune response to SARS-CoV-2. Samples came from the ongoing ImmuneRACE study (first 160 participants) plus 1,254 subjects from 6 global collaborators. Nearly every sample came with metadata listing a de-identified subject ID, COVID-19 status, age in years and sex. Where available, HLA class I and class II types were obtained from metadata supplied by the sample provider rather than from assay-based typing. On the study overall, not on this receptor specifically: How much clinical and demographic metadata was included differed by source and by participant, and the metadata was provided uncurated.

TCRbeta CDR3 regions were amplified from genomic DNA by means of the immunoSEQ Assay, a bias-controlled multiplex PCR. Processing in the source paper ran as follows. The number of nucleated cells in each sample was estimated from the amplification of reference gene primers within the assay. To quantify the absolute abundance of each unique TCRbeta CDR3 rearrangement, sequence reads were collapsed and filtered. For each sample, productive Simpson clonality was calculated as the square root of Simpson's diversity index over productive rearrangements. TCRdb obtained this table from immuneACCESS and retained in-frame rearrangements with V and J assigned. These tables miss some clones; where compared with another copy, unresolved V genes account for less than half of the shortfall, and the remainder is unexplained. The V and J calls and clone size were taken over from that table, and D and trimming were inferred from the DNA. The sample records roughly 200,000 clones, approximately 83% of which are singletons. The ten largest clones represent over 2.5% of the sample.

Each collaborating institution followed its own protocols to collect whole blood in K2EDTA tubes. For TCRbeta analysis, collaborator samples were shipped as frozen whole blood, as isolated PBMCs, or as DNA extracted from either sample type. The germline V gene (reference sequence) sets CDR1 to LNHDA and CDR2 to SQIVND. The CDR3 holds 19 amino acids from the cysteine to the phenylalanine. The only DNA kept is the CDR3, 57 bases in frame from the first base. Trimming takes 8 bases off V and 2 bases off J; junction bases not matched to a gene: 15. As for this clone: The target of this receptor is not known. No qualities accompany the bases; no much larger clone lies one base away.

The chain is encoded by TRBV19 joined to TRBJ2-1; 13 bases in the junction line up with TRBD2. This TCR came from a man between 60 and 75 years old with acute or convalescent COVID-19. The sequencing input was peripheral blood. The CDR3 sequence is CASGLKGTSGRATYNEQFF. The nucleotide sequence reads TGTGCCAGTGGATTAAAGGGAACTAGCGGGAGGGCGACCTACAATGAGCAGTTCTTC.